These 11 T cell receptor beta chains were all obtained from the same sample, sequenced in a study of blood T cell repertoires in COVID-19. Produced via immunoSEQ multiplex PCR; TCRdb's table is partial and in-frame only. The table lists nearly 200,000 clones, approximately 91% of them singletons. Sequences were obtained from peripheral blood. These receptors originate from a woman between 40 and 50 years old who had recovered from COVID-19.

The chain couples TRBV5-1 to TRBJ1-6, with D possibly being TRBD1 (5 bases). This CDR3 has 14 amino acids. Trimming removed 0 bases at V and 10 bases at J, with 11 bases between. Per germline, CDR1 SGHRS and CDR2 YFSETQ. As DNA, the CDR3 is TGCGCCAGCAGCTTGGACAGGCATCGGTCACCCCTCCACTTT. Its protein is CASSLDRHRSPLHF.

The chain couples TRBV25-1 to TRBJ2-5; D ambiguous. This CDR3 is 13 amino acids long. With 4 bases removed from V and 4 bases from J, the gap between germline ends came to 10 bases. The germline V gene has CDR1 MGHDK and CDR2 SYGVNS. CDR3 DNA: TGTGCCAGCAGTGTGGCGGTCCCAGAGACCCAGTACTTC. Amino acid sequence: CASSVAVPETQYF.

The chain carries TRBV11-1 and TRBJ2-3, with TRBD2 identical over 8 bases. Germline CDR1 reads SGHAT; CDR2 reads FQDESV (reference sequence). J lost 6 bases, V lost 8 bases, and 7 bases had no gene match. CDR3 length: 13 amino acids. CDR3 residues: CASGSGSFDTQYF. The CDR3 DNA reads TGTGCCAGCGGAAGCGGGAGTTTTGATACGCAGTATTTT.

The chain combines TRBV6-4 with TRBJ2-3; unclear D gene. Germline V lookup: CDR1 MRHNA, CDR2 SNTAGT. V was clipped by 0 bases and J by 1 base, with 8 bases between them. The length of the CDR3 is 15 residues. CDR3 sequence: CASSDSGRGTDTQYF. DNA of the CDR3: TGTGCCAGCAGTGACTCGGGCAGAGGCACAGATACGCAGTATTTT.

The chain recombines TRBV19 with TRBJ2-7; the D gene is possibly TRBD2 (6 bases). With 6 bases removed from V and 5 bases from J, the gap between germline ends came to 11 bases. The CDR3 extends over 12 amino acids. Germline CDR1 and CDR2: LNHDA and SQIVND (reference sequence). CDR3 nucleotides: TGTGCCAGTAGAGGGCGGGGCCACGAGCAGTACTTC. This sequence encodes CASRGRGHEQYF.

The rearrangement joins TRBV6-2 or TRBV6-3 to TRBJ2-1; 11 bases match TRBD2. The germline CDR1 and CDR2 sequences are MNHEY and SVGEGT. The V segment lost 5 bases and the J segment 4 bases; nucleotides outside the gene matches: 13. The CDR3 sequence is 18 residues long. CDR3 in DNA: TGTGCCAGCAGTCCGCGTCCGGGACTAGCGGACCTATACAATGAGCAGTTCTTC. Amino acid sequence: CASSPRPGLADLYNEQFF.

In its sample, this clone was seen once. V usage is TRBV7-2 and J usage is TRBJ1-1; the D gene is possibly TRBD1 (5 bases). Germline CDR1 and CDR2: SGHTA and FQGNSA. The CDR3 length is 15 residues. V lost 6 bases to trimming and J lost 8 bases, with 22 bases between them. Here the CDR3 DNA reads TGTGCCAGCAGAGATACACCCCTTGGGGCCCTAGAAGCTTTCTTT. This codes for CASRDTPLGALEAFF. The variable domain in full, with the rest retrieved from reference TRBV7-2 and TRBJ1-1, is GAGVSQSPSNKVTEKGKDVELRCDPISGHTALYWYRQSLGQGLEFLIYFQGNSAPDKSGLPSDRFSAERTGGSVSTLTIQRTQQEDSAVYLCASRDTPLGALEAFFGQGTRLTVV.

This rearrangement joins TRBV6-2 or TRBV6-3 to TRBJ1-1, with D unresolved. CDR3 length equals 14 residues. Trimming cost V 6 bases and J 1 base, with 12 bases left between them. Per germline, CDR1 MNHEY and CDR2 SVGEGT. CDR3 DNA: TGTGCCAGCAGCAAGAGTAGCGGGAACACTGAAGCTTTCTTT. The encoded protein is CASSKSSGNTEAFF.

This sequence joins TRBV2 and TRBJ2-1, with 7 bases aligning to TRBD2. The J segment lost 6 bases and the V segment lost 8 bases, leaving 13 bases of the junction unmatched. This CDR3 comprises 15 residues. Germline CDR1 and CDR2: SNHLY and FYNNEI. CDR3 DNA sequence: TGTGCCAGCGTATTGGTGGGAGGGCCAGGCAATGAGCAGTTCTTC. Translated: CASVLVGGPGNEQFF.

J is TRBJ2-1 and V is TRBV11-1, with unresolved D. The CDR3 runs 12 residues. The germline CDR1 and CDR2 sequences are SGHAT and FQDESV (reference sequence). Trimming pared 4 bases from V and 7 bases from J, leaving 8 bases between. The CDR3 sequence: CASSYQINEQFF. CDR3 coding DNA: TGTGCCAGCAGCTATCAGATTAATGAGCAGTTCTTC.

Notes on this clone: The same CDR3 can be traced to other DNA sequences in this sample. The gene calls are TRBV18 and TRBJ2-5, with D uncertain. V was shortened by 3 bases and J by 5 bases, with 7 bases between the two germline ends. Per germline, CDR1 KGHSH and CDR2 LQKENI. CDR3 length: 12 amino acids. The CDR3 coding sequence is TGTGCCAGCTCACCTACCGGGGAGACCCAGTACTTC. Translation: CASSPTGETQYF.